The TCR beta chain described here comes from a study of graft-versus-host responses after intestinal transplantation. Remarks on this clone: Its target is not known.

Method: immunoSEQ multiplex PCR; TCRdb's copy keeps in-frame clones and lacks some. This table holds about 120,000 clones, just over 90% found once. V lost 8 bases and J lost 5; bases outside the gene matches: 9. The CDR3 sequence is 13 residues long. Germline V lookup: CDR1 SQVTM, CDR2 ANQGSEA. Sequenced here: unstimulated CD4+ T cells sorted from spleen or lymph node cells, sampled before intestinal transplant. The chain has TRBV29-1 and TRBJ2-3; the match to TRBD2 covers 8 bases. The TCR was taken from a human donor who received an intestinal transplant. The CDR3 sequence is CSSRAGAVDTQYF. CDR3 sequence (DNA): TGCAGCTCCCGAGCGGGAGCGGTAGATACGCAGTATTTT.